Below are 3 T cell receptor beta chains sequenced from a single sample in a study of cytomegalovirus exposure and HLA in healthy donors. It was with 60 Vbeta and 13 Jbeta primers that the PCR ran. Data came from immunoSEQ multiplex PCR; TCRdb stores just in-frame clones and leaves some out. The sample yields approximately 190,000 clones, roughly 80% seen once. The sample taken for sequencing was PBMCs. The receptor set was obtained from a man aged 35 to 55 in good health and CMV-seropositive.

CDR3 coding DNA: TGTGCCAGCAGTTTAAGGGACTTTACCTACGAGCAGTACTTC. Translation: CASSLRDFTYEQYF. The rearrangement uses TRBV28 and TRBJ2-7, with D possibly matching TRBD2 (6 bases). Germline CDR1 MDHEN, CDR2 SYDVKM. V was cut by 2 bases and J by 2 bases, with 10 bases left in between. This CDR3 region has 14 residues.

The genes are TRBV9 and TRBJ2-1; 13 bases map to TRBD2. This CDR3 comprises 18 residues. J was trimmed by 0 bases and V by 4 bases; bases with no gene match: 7. The germline V gene encodes CDR1 SGDLS and CDR2 YYNGEE. The CDR3: CASSSGGTSGASYNEQFF. Here the CDR3 DNA reads TGTGCCAGCAGCTCCGGGGGGACTAGCGGGGCCTCCTACAATGAGCAGTTCTTC.

V usage is TRBV6-5 and J usage is TRBJ2-1, with D uncertain. This CDR3 is 11 amino acids long. The V gene's germline CDR1 is MNHEY and CDR2 SVGAGI. Between the trimmed V and J ends, which lost 5 bases and 8 bases, there was a span of 7 bases. CDR3 residues: CASSRRDEQFF. CDR3 DNA: TGTGCCAGCAGTCGCCGGGATGAGCAGTTCTTC.